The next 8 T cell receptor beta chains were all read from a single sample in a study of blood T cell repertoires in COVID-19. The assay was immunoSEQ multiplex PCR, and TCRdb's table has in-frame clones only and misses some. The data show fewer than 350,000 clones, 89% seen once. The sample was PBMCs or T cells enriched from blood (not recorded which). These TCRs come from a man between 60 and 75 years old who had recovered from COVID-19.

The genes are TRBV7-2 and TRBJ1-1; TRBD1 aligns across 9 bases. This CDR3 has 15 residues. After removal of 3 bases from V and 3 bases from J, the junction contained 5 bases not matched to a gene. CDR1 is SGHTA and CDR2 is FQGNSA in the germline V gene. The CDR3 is CASSFTGTGYTEAFF. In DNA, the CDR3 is TGTGCCAGCAGCTTCACCGGGACAGGGTACACTGAAGCTTTCTTT.

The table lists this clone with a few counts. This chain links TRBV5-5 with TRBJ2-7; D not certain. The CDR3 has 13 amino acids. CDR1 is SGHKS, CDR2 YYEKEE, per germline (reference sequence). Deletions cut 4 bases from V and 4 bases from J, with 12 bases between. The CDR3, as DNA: TGTGCCAGCAGCCGGAGCACGGAGTACGAGCAGTACTTC. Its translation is CASSRSTEYEQYF.

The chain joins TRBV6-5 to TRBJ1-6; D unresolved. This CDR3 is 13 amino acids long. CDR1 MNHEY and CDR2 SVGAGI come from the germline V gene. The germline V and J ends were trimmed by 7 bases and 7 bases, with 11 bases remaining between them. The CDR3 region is CASTYAGNSPLHF. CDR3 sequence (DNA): TGTGCCAGCACCTACGCAGGAAATTCACCCCTCCACTTT.

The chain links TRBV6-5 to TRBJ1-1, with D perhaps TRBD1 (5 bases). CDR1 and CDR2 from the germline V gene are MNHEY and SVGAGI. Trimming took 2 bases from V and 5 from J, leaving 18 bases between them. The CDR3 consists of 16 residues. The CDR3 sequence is CASSYGGGGPGTEAFF. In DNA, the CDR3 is TGTGCCAGCAGTTACGGTGGGGGAGGCCCGGGAACTGAAGCTTTCTTT.

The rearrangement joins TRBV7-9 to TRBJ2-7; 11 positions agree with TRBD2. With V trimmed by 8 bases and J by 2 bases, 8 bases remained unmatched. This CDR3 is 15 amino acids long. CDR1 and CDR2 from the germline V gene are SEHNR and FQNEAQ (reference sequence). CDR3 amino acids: CASVMGSGRAYEQYF. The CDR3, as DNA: TGTGCCAGCGTTATGGGTAGCGGGAGGGCCTACGAGCAGTACTTC.

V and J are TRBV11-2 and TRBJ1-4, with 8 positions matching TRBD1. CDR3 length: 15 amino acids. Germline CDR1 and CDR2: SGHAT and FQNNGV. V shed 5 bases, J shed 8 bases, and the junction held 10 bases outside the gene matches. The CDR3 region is CASSRSGTGGEKLFF. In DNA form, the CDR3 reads TGTGCCAGCAGCAGATCCGGGACAGGTGGAGAAAAACTGTTTTTT.

The CDR3 loop is CASSSQGSKNIQYF. CDR3 bases: TGTGCCAGTAGTTCCCAGGGTAGTAAAAACATTCAGTACTTC. This chain links TRBV19 with TRBJ2-4, with D possibly TRBD1 on 5 matching bases. This CDR3 spans 14 amino acids. Per the germline V gene, CDR1 is LNHDA and CDR2 is SQIVND (reference sequence). V dropped 5 bases and J dropped 4 bases, with 12 bases sitting between them. Drawing the rest from reference TRBV19 and TRBJ2-4, the complete variable domain is DGGITQSPKYLFRKEGQNVTLSCEQNLNHDAMYWYRQDPGQGLRLIYYSQIVNDFQKGDIAEGYSVSREKKESFPLTVTSAQKNPTAFYLCASSSQGSKNIQYFGAGTRLSVL.

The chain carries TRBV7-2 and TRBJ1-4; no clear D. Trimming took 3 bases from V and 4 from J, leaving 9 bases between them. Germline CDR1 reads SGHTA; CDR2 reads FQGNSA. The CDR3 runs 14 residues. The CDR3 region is CASSLAGYNEKLFF. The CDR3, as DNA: TGTGCCAGCAGCTTGGCGGGGTATAATGAAAAACTGTTTTTT.